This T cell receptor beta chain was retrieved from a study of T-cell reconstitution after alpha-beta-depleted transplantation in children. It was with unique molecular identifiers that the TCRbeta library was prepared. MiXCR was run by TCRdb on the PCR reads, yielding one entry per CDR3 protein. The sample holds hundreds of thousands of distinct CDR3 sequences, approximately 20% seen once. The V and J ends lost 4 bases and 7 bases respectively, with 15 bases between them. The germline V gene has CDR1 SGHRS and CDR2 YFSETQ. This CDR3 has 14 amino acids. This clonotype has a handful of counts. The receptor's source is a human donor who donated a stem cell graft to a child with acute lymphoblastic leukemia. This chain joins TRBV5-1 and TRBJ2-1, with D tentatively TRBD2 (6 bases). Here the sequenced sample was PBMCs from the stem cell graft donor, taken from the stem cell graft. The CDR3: CASSPRLSGNEQFF. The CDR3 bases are TGCGCCAGCAGCCCACGCTTGAGCGGGAATGAGCAGTTCTTC.